Here is one TCR beta chain with its context. Authors' analysis steps: Quantification of nucleated cells was approximated via reference gene primer amplification. The table came from immunoSEQ multiplex PCR; TCRdb's copy has only in-frame clones and leaves some out. The V and J calls and clone size come from that table; D and trimming were worked out from the DNA. The sample has around 76,000 clones; roughly four fifths are singletons. This CDR3 contains 13 residues. Germline CDR1 reads SQVTM; CDR2 reads ANQGSEA. The V end lost 4 bases, the J end lost 4 bases, and 13 bases lay between the germline ends. The data were obtained in a study of blood T cell repertoires in COVID-19. Study in general: Some COVID-19 samples were acute and others convalescent; all came from the United States, Italy and Spain. PBMCs, B-cell-depleted T cells, or T cells were the source of the cDNA or gDNA that made up the material.

This clonotype was obtained from a woman in her seventies with acute or convalescent COVID-19. Sequencing was carried out using peripheral blood. This chain joins TRBV29-1 and TRBJ2-5; possible D gene TRBD1, 7 bases. The CDR3 DNA is TGCAGCGTTGGGAACAGGGGAGGAGAGACCCAGTACTTC. Protein sequence: CSVGNRGGETQYF.